This T cell receptor (beta chain) was sequenced for a study of T cells in Graves' hyperthyroidism and ophthalmopathy. With V trimmed by 5 bases and J by 7 bases, 4 bases remained unmatched. The CDR3 runs 14 residues. Germline CDR1 SGHVS, CDR2 FQNEAQ. Concerning this clonotype: As yet, its antigen is unknown.

Study findings and constraints: Most expanded thyroid clonotypes above 0.001 also appeared in blood.

Researchers took RNA transcripts and amplified the TCR beta CDR3 regions from them. HTBI primers were employed in a first-round RT-PCR of the TCR CDR3. TCRdb re-called the multiplex PCR reads with MiXCR, one entry per CDR3 protein. The sample lists 350,000 to 400,000 distinct CDR3 sequences, 15% occurring once. The V gene is TRBV7-8, the J gene TRBJ1-5, with 11 bases that match TRBD1. The specimen was blood. The clonotype was recovered from a woman in her twenties or thirties with Graves' hyperthyroidism. The CDR3 spells CASSGQGARQPQHF. DNA of the CDR3: TGTGCCAGCAGCGGACAGGGGGCGCGGCAGCCCCAGCATTTT.